Listed below are T cell receptor beta chains from one sample, sequenced in a study of blood T cell repertoires in COVID-19. Some clones are missing from TCRdb's copy, which holds only in-frame ones; the method was immunoSEQ multiplex PCR. The data hold some 330,000 clones, with over 70% observed a single time. The sequenced sample consisted of PBMCs or T cells enriched from blood (not recorded which). The receptor source for this set is a man in his thirties or forties who had recovered from COVID-19. CDR3s include the opening cysteine and the closing phenylalanine or tryptophan. A D gene is named only where the DNA matches it firmly. Only some rows state a clone size, as once, few, many or a class for expanded clones.

clone_size d_call cdr3_length j_call v_call cdr3_aa cdr3_nt
NA NA 13 TRBJ1-1 TRBV30 CAWSIGQNTEAFF TGTGCCTGGAGTATCGGACAGAACACTGAAGCTTTCTTT
NA TRBD2 14 TRBJ2-1 TRBV5-4 CASSAGLVDNEQFF TGTGCCAGCAGCGCCGGACTAGTCGACAATGAGCAGTTCTTC
NA NA 16 TRBJ1-3 TRBV19 CASSIGESSSGNTIYF TGTGCCAGTAGTATAGGGGAGTCAAGCTCTGGAAACACCATATATTTT
NA NA 13 TRBJ1-4 TRBV12-5 CASRRVRDEKLFF TGTGCTAGTCGGCGGGTTCGTGATGAAAAACTGTTTTTT
NA TRBD1 14 TRBJ1-4 TRBV29-1 CSVLGTGTNEKLFF TGCAGCGTCCTCGGGACAGGGACTAATGAAAAACTGTTTTTT
NA TRBD1 15 TRBJ2-7 TRBV7-2 CASSLAGQGTYEQYF TGTGCCAGCAGCTTAGCGGGACAGGGTACCTACGAGCAGTACTTC
NA TRBD2 12 TRBJ2-1 TRBV9 CASARGDNEQFF TGTGCCAGCGCTCGGGGGGACAATGAGCAGTTCTTC
NA TRBD1 13 TRBJ1-2 TRBV15 CATSTDRVAGYTF TGTGCCACCAGCACTGACAGGGTGGCTGGCTACACCTTC
NA NA 13 TRBJ1-1 TRBV3-1/TRBV3-2 CASSQGTVAEAFF TGTGCCAGCAGCCAGGGCACAGTTGCTGAAGCTTTCTTT
NA TRBD1 17 TRBJ1-2 TRBV7-9 CASSLGRVGQSIYGYTF TGTGCCAGCAGCTTAGGTCGGGTGGGACAGAGTATCTATGGCTACACCTTC
NA NA 15 TRBJ1-2 TRBV9 CASSVVGSGSYGYTF TGTGCCAGCAGCGTAGTCGGCAGCGGTTCGTATGGCTACACCTTC
once NA 12 TRBJ2-7 TRBV12-3/TRBV12-4 CASSLVRGEQYF TGTGCCAGCAGTTTAGTAAGGGGGGAGCAGTACTTC
once NA 13 TRBJ1-1 TRBV30 CAWGPVMNTEAFF TGTGCCTGGGGCCCGGTAATGAACACTGAAGCTTTCTTT
NA NA 16 TRBJ2-7 TRBV6-2/TRBV6-3 CASSSTPRVLTYEQYF TGTGCCAGCAGTTCCACACCCAGGGTGTTAACCTACGAGCAGTACTTC
NA NA 13 TRBJ2-2 TRBV11-3 CASSSHYTGELFF TGTGCCAGCAGCTCCCACTACACCGGGGAGCTGTTTTTT